The 13 T cell receptor beta chains in this list originate from one sample, sequenced in a study of identical twins. TCRdb re-called the 5' RACE reads with MiXCR, one entry per CDR3 protein. This table has approximately 670,000 distinct CDR3 sequences, 6.1% appearing once. Sequencing used naive T cells sorted from blood. All receptors come from a man aged 18 to 29 in good health.

The table lists this clonotype with many counts. The rearrangement links TRBV6-2 or TRBV6-3 to TRBJ2-5, with D unresolved. The CDR3 loop spans 15 amino acids. Trimming removed 5 bases at V and 5 bases at J, with 18 bases between. Per the germline V gene, CDR1 is MNHEY and CDR2 is SVGEGT. CDR3 sequence reads: CASSPAGRSRETQYF. CDR3 nucleotide sequence: TGTGCCAGCAGTCCTGCCGGTAGGAGTCGCGAGACCCAGTACTTC.

The rearrangement links TRBV12-3 or TRBV12-4 to TRBJ2-1; D is perhaps TRBD2 (6 bases). With 5 bases removed from V and 10 bases from J, the gap between germline ends came to 15 bases. The CDR3 totals 13 residues. This CDR3 is CASSIRDWKEQFF. CDR3 bases: TGTGCCAGCAGTATCCGGGACTGGAAAGAGCAGTTCTTC.

This clonotype was seen at least ten times. The chain couples TRBV5-1 to TRBJ2-3; D is unclear. Trimming removed 0 bases at V and 0 bases at J, with 5 bases between. The CDR3 spans 14 residues. The germline V gene has CDR1 SGHRS and CDR2 YFSETQ. Written as DNA, the CDR3 is TGCGCCAGCAGCTTGGAAAAGAGCACAGATACGCAGTATTTT. Its protein is CASSLEKSTDTQYF. The full variable domain, its missing parts supplied by reference TRBV5-1 and TRBJ2-3, is KAGVTQTPRYLIKTRGQQVTLSCSPISGHRSVSWYQQTPGQGLQFLFEYFSETQRNKGNFPGRFSGRQFSNSRSEMNVSTLELGDSALYLCASSLEKSTDTQYFGPGTRLTVL.

This clonotype was recorded at least ten times. This chain's CDR3 is CASSHSGRDTQYF. CDR3 sequence (DNA): TGTGCCAGCAGCCATAGCGGGAGGGACACGCAGTATTTT. The rearrangement links TRBV13 to TRBJ2-3, with 11 bases lining up with TRBD2. Germline V lookup: CDR1 PRHDT, CDR2 FYEKMQ (reference sequence). The CDR3 length is 13 residues. V gave up 5 bases and J gave up 9 bases; unmatched junction bases: 4.

This chain joins TRBV27 and TRBJ2-1; TRBD2 aligns across 11 bases. J lost 6 bases, V lost 4 bases, and 8 bases had no gene match. Germline assignment: CDR1 MNHEY and CDR2 SMNVEV (reference sequence). The length of the CDR3 is 16 residues. CDR3 loop: CASSSTSGSIVNEQFF. CDR3 coding DNA: TGTGCCAGCAGTTCAACTAGCGGGAGTATCGTCAATGAGCAGTTCTTC.

This clonotype has more than one count but fewer than ten. This rearrangement joins TRBV10-3 to TRBJ2-1; D unresolved. V was cut by 3 bases and J by 10 bases, with 7 bases left in between. CDR3 length: 11 amino acids. Germline assignment: CDR1 ENHRY and CDR2 SYGVKD. CDR3 amino acids: CAISDGLEQFF. The DNA of the CDR3 is TGTGCCATCAGTGACGGTCTAGAGCAGTTCTTC.

This clonotype was seen ten or more times. The genes are TRBV5-1 and TRBJ1-6, with 7 bases identical to TRBD1. The CDR3 spans 15 residues. Trimming cost V 4 bases and J 8 bases; bases outside gene matches: 9. Germline V lookup: CDR1 SGHRS, CDR2 YFSETQ. DNA of the CDR3: TGCGCCAGCAGCGAACGACAGGGTGCGGATTCACCCCTCCACTTT. Translating it yields CASSERQGADSPLHF.

This clonotype was picked up many times. The chain employs TRBV5-4 and TRBJ2-2; tentatively, D is TRBD1 (5 bases). The CDR3 consists of 16 residues. V was pared by 2 bases and J by 6 bases, with 17 bases between. Germline CDR1 is SGHNT and CDR2 is YYREEE (reference sequence). As DNA, the CDR3 is TGTGCCAGCAGCTTTCGGCAGGGAAGTTTCTCCGGGGAGCTGTTTTTT. Residues: CASSFRQGSFSGELFF.

The table lists this clonotype with many counts. CDR3 nucleotides: TGTGCCAGCAGCCACCGTAGGGTCGGGGGACAGCCCCAGCATTTT. This gives the protein CASSHRRVGGQPQHF. The chain couples TRBV7-8 to TRBJ1-5; tentatively, D is TRBD1 (5 bases). The CDR3 length is 15 residues. V gave up 5 bases and J gave up 7 bases, with 18 bases separating them. The germline gives CDR1 SGHVS, CDR2 FQNEAQ.

The rearrangement links TRBV20-1 to TRBJ2-5, with D perhaps TRBD1 or TRBD2 (6 bases each). This CDR3 contains 14 residues. CDR1 is DFQATT and CDR2 is SNEGSKA in the germline V gene (reference sequence). The V end lost 0 bases, the J end lost 5 bases, and 13 bases lay between the germline ends. The CDR3 spells CSARDSGGAETQYF. In nucleotides, the CDR3 is TGCAGTGCTAGAGATTCCGGGGGCGCCGAGACCCAGTACTTC.

The V and J genes are TRBV11-2 and TRBJ1-1; D gene uncertain. The CDR3 extends over 14 amino acids. Looked up from germline, CDR1 is SGHAT and CDR2 is FQNNGV. The ends were cut back, 5 bases at V and 1 base at J, with 11 bases in the middle. The CDR3 region is CASSPRVTNTEAFF. CDR3 nucleotides: TGTGCCAGCAGCCCCCGGGTGACGAACACTGAAGCTTTCTTT.

This clonotype has a count of ten or more. This sequence joins TRBV5-1 and TRBJ1-1; TRBD1 matches at 7 bases. Germline trimming cut 4 bases from V and 0 bases from J; bases unmatched to any gene: 3. The germline CDR1 and CDR2 sequences are SGHRS and YFSETQ. The CDR3 sequence is 14 residues long. CDR3 bases: TGCGCCAGCAGCACGGGGACAGTGAACACTGAAGCTTTCTTT. Its protein product is CASSTGTVNTEAFF.

The chain has TRBV4-3 and TRBJ2-5; weak D call: TRBD2 (5 bases). The germline V gene encodes CDR1 LGHNA and CDR2 YSLEER. The CDR3 contains 17 residues. Trimming shortened V by 0 bases and J by 2 bases, and 16 bases separated the two germline ends. The CDR3 loop is CASSQDLSGMAQETQYF. In DNA form, the CDR3 reads TGCGCCAGCAGCCAAGATCTGTCGGGGATGGCGCAAGAGACCCAGTACTTC.